These T cell receptor beta chains were read from a single sample in a study of T-cell memory formation after mild COVID-19. TCRdb passed the 5' RACE reads through MiXCR, listing each CDR3 protein once. Found here are around 500,000 distinct CDR3 sequences, approximately 18% of them singletons; the top ten hold around 12%. Sequencing input: PBMCs or a T cell subset sorted from them (not recorded which). Receptors were obtained from an adult woman who had mild COVID-19 (a few samples of this study predate the infection). Cell type and time point are not known. The CDR3 runs from the conserved cysteine through the conserved F or W. Fields, in order: J gene, V gene, D gene, clone size, CDR3 DNA, CDR3 protein. D genes are given only for firm matches. The size entry is marked missing in some rows and otherwise reads once, few, many or a size class.

TRBJ1-2	TRBV4-3	-	-	TGCGCCAGCAGCCAAGATAGGGGGATGTATGGCTACACCTTC	CASSQDRGMYGYTF
TRBJ1-1	TRBV6-5	-	few	TGTGCCAGCAGACCACGGGTACTCGGCACTGAAGCTTTCTTT	CASRPRVLGTEAFF
TRBJ1-6	TRBV6-5	-	few	TGTGCCAGCAGTTACCGGGACACCTATTCACCCCTCCACTTT	CASSYRDTYSPLHF
TRBJ2-3	TRBV7-3	-	-	TGTGCCAGCAGCTTAACGGGGTTAGATACGCAGTATTTT	CASSLTGLDTQYF
TRBJ2-1	TRBV5-1	TRBD1	-	TGCGCCAGCAGTATGGGACAGGAGTACAATGAGCAGTTCTTC	CASSMGQEYNEQFF
TRBJ2-2	TRBV12-5	TRBD1	-	TGTGCTAGTGGTTCTGGACAGGGGGCTTCTGGGACCGGGGAGCTGTTTTTT	CASGSGQGASGTGELFF
TRBJ2-7	TRBV25-1	-	few	TGTGCCAGCAGTGGAGTGGGTGGCAGCTACGAGCAGTACTTC	CASSGVGGSYEQYF
TRBJ2-7	TRBV7-9	TRBD2	few	TGTGCCAGCAGCTCAAGCATAGCGGGAGCCTCCTACGAGCAGTACTTC	CASSSSIAGASYEQYF
TRBJ2-2	TRBV12-3/TRBV12-4	-	few	TGTGCCAGCAGTTCCTGGAGTGCCGGGGAGCTGTTTTTT	CASSSWSAGELFF
TRBJ2-3	TRBV4-1	TRBD2	few	TGCGCCAGCAGCCAAACCGGCGGGGGTGGCACAGATACGCAGTATTTT	CASSQTGGGGTDTQYF
TRBJ1-5	TRBV4-1	TRBD1	-	TGCGCCAGCAGCCAAACCGGGACAGGGATCGGTCAGCCCCAGCATTTT	CASSQTGTGIGQPQHF
TRBJ2-5	TRBV7-9	TRBD1	-	TGTGCCAGCAACACGAACGGGAAGGGACAGCTAGAGACCCAGTACTTC	CASNTNGKGQLETQYF
TRBJ2-7	TRBV7-9	-	few	TGTGCCAGCAGCTCTTCGACAGACACCTACGAGCAGTACTTC	CASSSSTDTYEQYF
TRBJ2-1	TRBV3-1	-	-	TGTGCCAGCAGCCGGGACCCGCCCAGTGAGCAGTTCTTC	CASSRDPPSEQFF
TRBJ1-1	TRBV27	-	-	TGTGCCAGCAGTTTGACGTGGAACACTGAAGCTTTCTTT	CASSLTWNTEAFF
TRBJ1-2	TRBV27	-	-	TGTGCCAGCAGTTTATTAGGGGCGAATGGCTACACCTTC	CASSLLGANGYTF
TRBJ2-5	TRBV15	TRBD2	-	TGTGCCACCAGCAGACAGCTAGCGGAAGAGACCCAGTACTTC	CATSRQLAEETQYF
TRBJ2-3	TRBV9	TRBD2	-	TGTGCCAGCAGCACCGGACTAGCGGGGGCCACTCGCACAGATACGCAGTATTTT	CASSTGLAGATRTDTQYF
TRBJ2-5	TRBV11-2	TRBD2	few	TGTGCCAGCAGCTTATTAGCGGGCGGTGGGGAGACCCAGTACTTC	CASSLLAGGGETQYF
TRBJ2-7	TRBV7-9	-	few	TGTGCCAGCAGCCCCGGGCGGGACCTCACCTACGAGCAGTACTTC	CASSPGRDLTYEQYF
TRBJ2-1	TRBV9	TRBD2	few	TGTGCCAGCAGCGTAGGGTTACTAGCGGGAGACTCCTACAATGAGCAGTTCTTC	CASSVGLLAGDSYNEQFF
TRBJ2-2	TRBV18	TRBD1	-	TGTGCCAGCTCACCACTTCGACGCAGGGGGCGCGACACCGGGGAGCTGTTTTTT	CASSPLRRRGRDTGELFF